These 19 T cell receptor beta chains share one sample of origin, sequenced in a study of CD8 T cells in Susac syndrome. RNA was extracted with the RNeasy kit, and a quantity of roughly 0.45 to 1 ug was reverse transcribed using random hexamers. Each CDR3 protein is one row after TCRdb ran MiXCR on the immunoSEQ multiplex PCR reads. In the table there are around 23,000 distinct CDR3 sequences, about 93% of which are singletons. The specimen sequenced was CD8+ T cells from PBMCs. The receptors stem from a human donor with Susac syndrome.

The genes are TRBV7-9 and TRBJ1-2; a possible D gene is TRBD1 (5 bases). Trimming stripped 11 bases from V and 2 bases from J, with 15 bases between. This CDR3 region has 13 residues. Germline CDR1 and CDR2: SEHNR and FQNEAQ (reference sequence). CDR3 in amino acids: CAWRGALNYGYTF. DNA for the CDR3: TGTGCCTGGAGAGGGGCTCTAAACTATGGCTACACCTTC.

J is TRBJ2-2 and V is TRBV6-6; weak D call: TRBD1 (6 bases). The CDR3 consists of 14 residues. V lost 0 bases and J 7 bases, leaving 9 bases between the germline ends. CDR1 MNHNY and CDR2 SVGAGI come from the germline V gene (reference sequence). The CDR3, as DNA: TGTGCCAGCAGTTACTCACAGGGAATCGGGGAGCTGTTTTTT. Protein sequence: CASSYSQGIGELFF.

J is TRBJ2-3 and V is TRBV7-6, with TRBD2 matching over 10 bases. CDR1 and CDR2 (germline): SGHVS, FNYEAQ. V dropped 1 base and J dropped 2; count of bases not matched to a gene: 6. The CDR3 sequence is 17 residues long. CDR3 coding DNA: TGTGCCAGCAGCTTAGATCTAGCGGGGGCCAACACAGATACGCAGTATTTT. It yields the protein CASSLDLAGANTDTQYF.

The rearrangement uses TRBV28 and TRBJ1-1; D might be TRBD1 (5 bases). Germline V gene lookup returns CDR1 MDHEN and CDR2 SYDVKM. V lost 4 bases and J lost 3, with 12 bases in between. This CDR3 spans 14 amino acids. The CDR3 DNA sequence: TGTGCCAGCAGTTCCGGGACGGGGCACACTGAAGCTTTCTTT. It encodes CASSSGTGHTEAFF.

The V and J genes are TRBV4-1 and TRBJ1-1; 12 nucleotides match TRBD1. Germline CDR1 reads MGHRA; CDR2 reads YSYEKL. J was trimmed by 1 base and V by 4 bases; bases with no gene match: 1. The CDR3 contains 15 residues. This CDR3 reads CASSRDRGRNTEAFF. CDR3 bases: TGCGCCAGCAGCCGGGACAGGGGGCGGAACACTGAAGCTTTCTTT.

This clonotype was counted once. J is TRBJ1-1 and V is TRBV4-2; 7 bases map to TRBD1. The CDR3 spans 14 residues. Germline loops: CDR1 LGHNA, CDR2 YNFKEQ. After removal of 3 bases from V and 1 base from J, the junction contained 2 bases not matched to a gene. The CDR3 is CASSHRQGNTEAFF. The CDR3 region has the DNA TGTGCCAGCAGCCATAGACAGGGGAACACTGAAGCTTTCTTT.

CDR3 sequence: CASSFPFSSGEADNSYNEQFF. CDR3 sequence (DNA): TGTGCCAGCAGTTTCCCCTTTTCTAGCGGGGAAGCTGACAACTCCTACAATGAGCAGTTCTTC. The rearrangement links TRBV28 to TRBJ2-1; 9 positions agree with TRBD2. The J segment lost 0 bases and the V segment lost 3 bases, leaving 18 bases of the junction unmatched. The CDR3 contains 21 residues. CDR1 is MDHEN and CDR2 is SYDVKM in the germline V gene.

J is TRBJ2-1 and V is TRBV6-5; D assignment may be TRBD1 or TRBD2 (5 bases each). CDR3 length: 15 residues. Trimming took off 2 bases at V and 0 bases at J, with 8 bases between the two ends. CDR1 is MNHEY and CDR2 is SVGAGI in the germline V gene. In DNA, the CDR3 is TGTGCCAGCAGTTACCCTGGGGGCTCCTACAATGAGCAGTTCTTC. This codes for CASSYPGGSYNEQFF.

V usage is TRBV12-3 or TRBV12-4 and J usage is TRBJ2-1; 14 nucleotides align to TRBD2. V was clipped by 6 bases and J by 8 bases; unmatched bases: 6. This CDR3 comprises 15 residues. DNA for the CDR3: TGTGCCAGCAGGTCGACTAGCGGGGGGGCCTATGAGCAGTTCTTC. It encodes CASRSTSGGAYEQFF.

The chain couples TRBV13 to TRBJ2-3; tentatively, D is TRBD2 (5 bases). Germline lookup yields CDR1 PRHDT and CDR2 FYEKMQ (reference sequence). The length of the CDR3 is 15 residues. Trimming removed 0 bases from V and 3 bases from J, with 10 bases in between. CDR3 protein: CASSLGSTSTDTQYF. In nucleotides, the CDR3 is TGTGCCAGCAGCTTAGGCTCAACTAGTACAGATACGCAGTATTTT.

The rearrangement links TRBV6-5 to TRBJ2-3; D is perhaps TRBD2 (7 bases). The CDR3 spans 16 residues. Germline V gene lookup returns CDR1 MNHEY and CDR2 SVGAGI. V was shortened by 2 bases and J by 3 bases, with 15 bases between the two germline ends. Here the CDR3 reads CASSYRAGAGTDTQYF. The CDR3 nucleotides read TGTGCCAGCAGTTACAGGGCGGGGGCAGGGACAGATACGCAGTATTTT.

The rearrangement joins TRBV7-9 to TRBJ2-7; TRBD1 agrees at 9 bases. The trim removed 4 bases at V and 3 bases at J, leaving 10 bases unmatched. CDR1 and CDR2 (germline): SEHNR, FQNEAQ (reference sequence). The CDR3 contains 16 residues. This CDR3 reads CASSSKGTGPIYEQYF. DNA of the CDR3: TGTGCCAGCAGCTCAAAAGGGACAGGGCCTATCTACGAGCAGTACTTC.

The chain couples TRBV9 to TRBJ1-3; D not certain. The CDR3 totals 16 residues. The V gene's germline CDR1 is SGDLS and CDR2 YYNGEE. Trimming removed 3 bases at V and 0 bases at J, with 13 bases between. CDR3 DNA: TGTGCCAGCAGCGCCGGGCCTCCGGGCTCTGGAAACACCATATATTTT. This encodes CASSAGPPGSGNTIYF.

The rearrangement links TRBV20-1 to TRBJ2-7; the match to TRBD1 covers 7 bases. After removal of 0 bases from V and 2 bases from J, the junction contained 10 bases not matched to a gene. Germline V gene lookup returns CDR1 DFQATT and CDR2 SNEGSKA (reference sequence). The CDR3 length is 16 residues. In nucleotides, the CDR3 is TGCAGTGCTAGAGATTGGGCCGGGACAGAGGCCTACGAGCAGTACTTC. It yields the protein CSARDWAGTEAYEQYF.

V gene TRBV29-1 combines with J gene TRBJ2-7; 8 nucleotides match TRBD2. This CDR3 is 12 amino acids long. CDR1 is SQVTM, CDR2 ANQGSEA, per germline. V trimming: 5 bases; J trimming: 3 bases; junction bases outside the gene matches: 3. Written as DNA, the CDR3 is TGCAGCGTTCCACGGGGGGGCTACGAGCAGTACTTC. Translated: CSVPRGGYEQYF.

The gene calls are TRBV11-3 and TRBJ2-7; 10 bases align to TRBD2. Trimming cost V 6 bases and J 5 bases; bases outside gene matches: 13. The CDR3 has 16 amino acids. Per the germline V gene, CDR1 is SGHNT and CDR2 is YENEEA. In DNA form, the CDR3 reads TGTGCCAGCAGTTTTTTGCAAACAGGGACTAGCGACGAGCAGTACTTC. Amino acid sequence: CASSFLQTGTSDEQYF.

This clonotype was seen a single time. The chain employs TRBV6-2 or TRBV6-3 and TRBJ2-1, with D maybe TRBD1 (6 bases). V shed 8 bases and J shed 0 bases, with 17 bases lying between them. The CDR3 sequence is 16 residues long. Germline CDR1 and CDR2: MNHEY and SVGEGT. CDR3 region: CASVDRITSSYNEQFF. CDR3 sequence (DNA): TGTGCCAGCGTCGACAGGATCACCAGCTCCTACAATGAGCAGTTCTTC.

The chain carries TRBV10-3 and TRBJ2-3; D could derive from TRBD1 or TRBD2 (5 bases each). V was cut by 3 bases and J by 1 base, with 14 bases left in between. The CDR3 is made up of 16 amino acids. The germline V gene encodes CDR1 ENHRY and CDR2 SYGVKD. This chain's CDR3 is CAISDGTFVGTDTQYF. Written as DNA, the CDR3 is TGTGCCATCAGTGACGGGACCTTCGTCGGCACAGATACGCAGTATTTT.

The chain combines TRBV28 with TRBJ2-7; D possibly corresponds to TRBD1 (5 bases). CDR1 MDHEN and CDR2 SYDVKM come from the germline V gene. The CDR3 is made up of 16 amino acids. V was pared by 1 base and J by 4 bases, with 17 bases between. CDR3 sequence: CASSLSQGRARYEQYF. Here the CDR3 DNA reads TGTGCCAGCAGTTTATCCCAGGGCAGGGCGAGGTACGAGCAGTACTTC.